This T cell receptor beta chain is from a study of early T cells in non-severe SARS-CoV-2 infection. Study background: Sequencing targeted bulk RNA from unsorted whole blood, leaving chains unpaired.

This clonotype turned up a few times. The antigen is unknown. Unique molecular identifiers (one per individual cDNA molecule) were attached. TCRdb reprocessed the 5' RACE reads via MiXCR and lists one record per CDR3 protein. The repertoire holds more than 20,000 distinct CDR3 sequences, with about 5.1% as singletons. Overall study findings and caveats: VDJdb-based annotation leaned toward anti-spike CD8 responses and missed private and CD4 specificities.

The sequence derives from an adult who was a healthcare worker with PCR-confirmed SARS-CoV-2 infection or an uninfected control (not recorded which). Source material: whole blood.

This CDR3 reads CASSLRDHGTDTQYF. As DNA, the CDR3 is TGCGCCAGCAGCCTCCGGGACCACGGCACAGATACGCAGTATTTT. The chain has TRBV4-1 and TRBJ2-3, with D perhaps being TRBD1 or TRBD2 (5 bases each). The CDR3 covers 15 residues. Germline V lookup: CDR1 MGHRA, CDR2 YSYEKL. Trimming removed 4 bases at V and 1 base at J, with 12 bases between.